The present T cell receptor (beta chain) was sequenced within a study of sequential checkpoint blockade in melanoma. Study as a whole: First-line arms were nivolumab then ipilimumab, or the reverse, randomized 1:1.

Here immunoSEQ multiplex PCR was the method, and the copy in TCRdb shows in-frame clones only, minus some. The data contain fewer than 15,000 clones, about three quarters of them singletons. Indicated treatment: randomized to nivolumab then ipilimumab (arm A) or the reverse (arm B). DNA-damaging chemotherapy had not been given to any patient beforehand. From thawed PBMCs, live CD3+CD8+ cells negative for CD19 and CD56 were sorted. Trimming at V came to 6 bases and at J to 8 bases, leaving 7 bases not matched to a gene. CDR3 length: 13 amino acids. Germline CDR1 is SQVTM and CDR2 is ANQGSEA. The origin of this receptor is a human donor with melanoma. Specimen: CD8+ T cells sorted from blood (inferred from file names), collected from a patient given nivolumab and ipilimumab in sequence. V and J are TRBV29-1 and TRBJ1-2; 12 nucleotides line up with TRBD1. For the CDR3, the DNA is TGCAGCGTCCCGGGACAGGGGGCATTAGGCTACACCTTC. Encoded protein: CSVPGQGALGYTF.